The rows below give T cell receptor beta chains drawn from one sample of a study of blood T cell repertoires in COVID-19. The repertoire was sequenced with immunoSEQ multiplex PCR; TCRdb's copy has only in-frame clones and lacks some. The sample lists fewer than 350,000 clones; about 91% were seen once. Sequencing was carried out using peripheral blood. These receptors all stem from a man aged 30 to 45 with COVID-19, enrolled during active disease. Both conserved end residues are part of each CDR3. D genes are given only for firm matches. Some rows mark clone size as missing; the rest say once, few, many or name a class of expanded clone.

clone_size	v_call	d_call	j_call	cdr3_aa	cdr3_nt
.	TRBV19	TRBD2	TRBJ2-1	CATLRSGTSGYNEQFF	TGTGCCACCCTAAGATCCGGGACTAGCGGGTACAATGAGCAGTTCTTC
.	TRBV7-3	TRBD1	TRBJ1-5	CASSSTGRNQPQHF	TGTGCCAGCAGCTCGACAGGGAGGAATCAGCCCCAGCATTTT
.	TRBV7-2	TRBD2	TRBJ2-3	CASSLLRLAANTDTQYF	TGTGCCAGCAGCTTATTAAGACTAGCGGCTAACACAGATACGCAGTATTTT
.	TRBV7-9	TRBD2	TRBJ2-3	CASRSSGRTDTQYF	TGTGCCAGCAGGAGTAGCGGGAGAACAGATACGCAGTATTTT
.	TRBV3-1/TRBV3-2	.	TRBJ1-1	CASSQGARGNTEAFF	TGTGCCAGCAGCCAGGGGGCCAGGGGGAACACTGAAGCTTTCTTT
.	TRBV28	TRBD1	TRBJ1-5	CASSWDRGGRQPQHF	TGTGCCAGCAGTTGGGACAGAGGCGGTCGACAGCCCCAGCATTTT
.	TRBV19	.	TRBJ1-5	CASSIAGGLSNQPQHF	TGTGCCAGTAGTATAGCCGGCGGATTGAGCAATCAGCCCCAGCATTTT
.	TRBV19	.	TRBJ2-3	CASSISFTITRTQYF	TGTGCCAGTAGTATCTCCTTCACCATCACTCGTACGCAGTATTTT
few	TRBV7-9	.	TRBJ1-1	CASSLGQGNTEAFF	TGTGCCAGCAGCTTAGGGCAGGGGAACACTGAAGCTTTCTTT
.	TRBV14	.	TRBJ1-4	CASSQAGVNEKLFF	TGTGCCAGCAGCCAAGCCGGGGTTAATGAAAAACTGTTTTTT
.	TRBV4-1	TRBD1	TRBJ1-3	CASSRDDTGAGGNTIYF	TGCGCCAGCAGCCGGGACGATACAGGGGCGGGAGGAAACACCATATATTTT
.	TRBV9	.	TRBJ2-5	CASSPRQVQETQYF	TGTGCCAGCAGCCCGCGACAGGTCCAAGAGACCCAGTACTTC
.	TRBV7-9	.	TRBJ2-7	CASSLAGGPFPEYF	TGTGCCAGCAGCTTAGCGGGAGGTCCTTTTCCAGAGTACTTC
.	TRBV28	.	TRBJ2-7	CASSSPTALPEQYF	TGTGCCAGCAGTTCCCCGACAGCTCTCCCCGAGCAGTACTTC
.	TRBV24-1	TRBD1	TRBJ2-2	CATSDMEQGDTGELFF	TGTGCCACCAGTGATATGGAACAGGGGGACACCGGGGAGCTGTTTTTT
.	TRBV18	TRBD1	TRBJ2-5	CASSRNRGQGEETQYF	TGTGCCAGCTCACGAAACAGGGGGCAGGGTGAAGAGACCCAGTACTTC
.	TRBV12-5	.	TRBJ2-7	CASGLGGYEQYF	TGTGCTAGTGGTTTGGGAGGGTACGAGCAGTACTTC
once	TRBV20-1	.	TRBJ2-1	CSAWDTFWFF	TGCAGTGCTTGGGACACGTTCTGGTTCTTC
.	TRBV5-6	TRBD2	TRBJ2-1	CASSLRASGIVFYNEQFF	TGTGCCAGCAGCTTGCGGGCTAGCGGGATAGTTTTCTACAATGAGCAGTTCTTC
.	TRBV5-6	TRBD1	TRBJ1-2	CAGRRTGEGYGYTF	TGTGCCGGGAGGCGGACAGGGGAGGGCTATGGCTACACCTTC
once	TRBV30	TRBD2	TRBJ2-1	CAWSGLAGEGVNEQFF	TGTGCCTGGAGTGGACTAGCGGGAGAAGGGGTGAATGAGCAGTTCTTC
.	TRBV28	TRBD1	TRBJ1-3	CASSTGGASGNTIYF	TGTGCCAGCAGTACAGGGGGCGCTTCCGGAAACACCATATATTTT
.	TRBV12-5	.	TRBJ2-1	CASGLVRQEQFF	TGTGCTAGTGGTTTGGTTCGACAGGAGCAGTTCTTC
.	TRBV20-1	TRBD1	TRBJ1-2	CSASTGVSYGYTF	TGCAGTGCTAGTACAGGGGTCAGCTATGGCTACACCTTC
.	TRBV7-9	TRBD2	TRBJ2-1	CASSLEGSGSYNEQFF	TGTGCCAGCAGCTTAGAGGGTAGCGGGAGTTACAATGAGCAGTTCTTC
.	TRBV2	TRBD2	TRBJ2-1	CASSEAVPSGGLVF	TGTGCCAGCAGTGAAGCGGTACCTAGCGGGGGGCTGGTCTTC
.	TRBV16	TRBD1	TRBJ2-5	CASRPQGTGQETQYF	TGTGCCAGCAGACCACAGGGGACAGGGCAAGAGACCCAGTACTTC
.	TRBV5-1	.	TRBJ1-2	CASSPGQLNYGYTF	TGCGCCAGCAGTCCAGGACAGCTTAACTATGGCTACACCTTC
once	TRBV28	TRBD1	TRBJ2-7	CASRPTDRALYEQYF	TGTGCCAGCAGACCTACCGACAGGGCTCTATACGAGCAGTACTTC
.	TRBV18	.	TRBJ2-7	CASSPPGVTGPYEQYF	TGTGCCAGCTCACCACCGGGGGTTACAGGGCCCTACGAGCAGTACTTC
.	TRBV18	.	TRBJ2-1	CASSPERQSQFF	TGTGCCAGCTCACCCGAGCGGCAGTCTCAGTTCTTC
.	TRBV30	TRBD2	TRBJ2-5	CAWSLQGLGTQYF	TGTGCCTGGAGTTTACAGGGACTAGGGACCCAGTACTTC
.	TRBV5-4	TRBD2	TRBJ2-3	CASSSLAGATDTQYF	TGTGCCAGCAGCTCCCTAGCGGGAGCCACAGATACGCAGTATTTT
.	TRBV9	TRBD2	TRBJ2-1	CASSVVSGGASNEQFF	TGTGCCAGCAGCGTAGTGAGCGGGGGGGCCAGCAATGAGCAGTTCTTC
.	TRBV12-3/TRBV12-4	TRBD1	TRBJ1-4	CASTTDEGAGLFF	TGTGCCAGCACCACCGACGAGGGGGCCGGACTGTTTTTT
.	TRBV6-5	.	TRBJ1-1	CASSYSAQNTEAFF	TGTGCCAGCAGTTACTCAGCACAGAATACCGAAGCTTTCTTT
.	TRBV6-4	TRBD2	TRBJ2-3	CASSESAGGADTQYF	TGTGCCAGCAGTGAATCAGCGGGAGGCGCAGATACGCAGTATTTT
.	TRBV7-2	TRBD1	TRBJ1-2	CASRPSTGGEVGYTF	TGTGCCAGCAGACCATCTACAGGGGGCGAGGTCGGCTACACCTTC
.	TRBV4-3	TRBD1	TRBJ2-7	CASSQGGTGNYEQYF	TGCGCCAGCAGCCAAGGGGGGACAGGGAATTACGAGCAGTACTTC
.	TRBV11-2	.	TRBJ2-1	CASSLVPGEQFF	TGTGCCAGCAGCTTAGTACCAGGCGAGCAGTTCTTC
.	TRBV19	.	TRBJ2-1	CASTGVRGYNEQFF	TGTGCCAGTACCGGGGTGCGGGGATACAATGAGCAGTTCTTC
.	TRBV6-6	.	TRBJ1-5	CASTEPPGVVPQHF	TGTGCCAGCACCGAACCCCCAGGGGTGGTACCCCAGCATTTT
.	TRBV4-2	TRBD1	TRBJ1-4	CASSQDRDSLNEKLFF	TGTGCCAGCAGCCAAGATAGGGACAGCCTGAATGAAAAACTGTTTTTT
few	TRBV7-8	.	TRBJ2-3	CASSLGLFSTDTQYF	TGTGCCAGCAGTCTAGGACTTTTCAGCACAGATACGCAGTATTTT
.	TRBV19	TRBD1	TRBJ2-2	CASSINGRGSGELFF	TGTGCCAGTAGTATTAATGGCAGGGGGTCCGGGGAGCTGTTTTTT
.	TRBV30	.	TRBJ1-4	CAWSVRARNEKLFF	TGTGCCTGGAGTGTCAGGGCGCGGAATGAAAAACTGTTTTTT
many	TRBV2	.	TRBJ2-2	CASSAQLGGGELFF	TGTGCCAGCAGTGCCCAGTTGGGGGGCGGGGAGCTGTTTTTT
.	TRBV3-1/TRBV3-2	TRBD2	TRBJ2-7	CASSQDGTSGSRGIEYF	TGTGCCAGCAGCCAAGACGGGACTAGCGGGAGTAGGGGGATAGAGTACTTC
.	TRBV19	TRBD1	TRBJ2-1	CASTTDRDRDEQFF	TGTGCCAGTACCACGGACAGGGACAGGGATGAGCAGTTCTTC
.	TRBV4-2	TRBD2	TRBJ2-7	CASWGLAGSYEQYF	TGTGCCAGTTGGGGGCTAGCGGGTTCCTACGAGCAGTACTTC
.	TRBV14	.	TRBJ1-2	CASSRTANYGYTF	TGTGCCAGCAGCCGGACAGCTAACTATGGCTACACCTTC
.	TRBV11-1	.	TRBJ1-2	CASSSVQTFNYGYTF	TGTGCCAGCAGCTCCGTTCAGACTTTTAACTATGGCTACACCTTC
once	TRBV11-2	.	TRBJ1-4	CASSSGRGPFF	TGTGCCAGCAGCTCCGGCAGGGGCCCGTTTTTT
.	TRBV4-1	.	TRBJ2-7	CASSQVRGPDEQYF	TGCGCCAGCAGCCAAGTGCGAGGCCCGGACGAGCAGTACTTC
.	TRBV27	TRBD1	TRBJ2-5	CASRPGQGVQETQYF	TGTGCCAGCAGGCCGGGACAGGGGGTCCAAGAGACCCAGTACTTC
.	TRBV7-9	.	TRBJ1-6	CASSLGQQNSPLHF	TGTGCCAGCAGCTTAGGACAGCAAAATTCACCCCTCCACTTT
once	TRBV14	TRBD1	TRBJ2-1	CASSPTGVGYNEQFF	TGTGCCAGCAGCCCTACAGGGGTCGGGTACAATGAGCAGTTCTTC
once	TRBV15	TRBD1	TRBJ2-2	CATSRVNTGTANTGELFF	TGTGCCACCAGCAGAGTTAATACCGGGACAGCGAACACCGGGGAGCTGTTTTTT
.	TRBV5-1	TRBD1	TRBJ2-2	CASSLVGQGDTGELFF	TGCGCCAGCAGCTTGGTTGGGCAGGGGGACACCGGGGAGCTGTTTTTT